Below, 11 T cell receptor beta chains from the same sample are listed, as sequenced in a study of T cells in Graves' hyperthyroidism and ophthalmopathy. Amplified TCR beta CDR3 regions came from RNA transcripts. An initial round of RT-PCR targeting the TCR CDR3 relied on the HTBI primer set. Using its own MiXCR run on the multiplex PCR reads, TCRdb lists one record per CDR3 protein. The sample holds 750,000 to 950,000 distinct CDR3 sequences, around 39% seen once. The sample consisted of blood. The receptors were gathered from a young man with Graves' hyperthyroidism.

CDR3 protein: CSVEDQPQHF. The DNA for the CDR3 is TGCAGCGTTGAAGATCAGCCCCAGCATTTT. The rearrangement uses TRBV29-1 and TRBJ1-5; no definite D call. Looked up from germline, CDR1 is SQVTM and CDR2 is ANQGSEA. Trimming took off 0 bases at V and 6 bases at J, with 0 bases between the two ends. The CDR3 length is 10 residues.

This clonotype was seen ten or more times. V and J are TRBV2 and TRBJ2-5; 14 bases match TRBD2. V shed 0 bases, J shed 4 bases, and the junction held 4 bases outside the gene matches. Germline values: CDR1 SNHLY, CDR2 FYNNEI. CDR3 size: 17 residues. CDR3 bases: TGTGCCAGCAGTGAAGCCGAGGGACTAGCGGGAGTAGAGACCCAGTACTTC. Amino acid sequence: CASSEAEGLAGVETQYF.

The V call is TRBV7-3, the J call TRBJ1-1; D is perhaps TRBD1 (5 bases). CDR1 is SGHTA, CDR2 FQGTGA, per germline. V lost 2 bases, J lost 3 bases, and 13 bases lay in between. The CDR3 runs 15 residues. The CDR3 here is CASSLGRVGDTEAFF. CDR3 DNA sequence: TGTGCCAGCAGCTTAGGAAGGGTGGGGGACACTGAAGCTTTCTTT.

The chain combines TRBV7-3 with TRBJ1-6, with D perhaps TRBD1 (5 bases). The CDR3 totals 14 residues. Per the germline V gene, CDR1 is SGHTA and CDR2 is FQGTGA. V dropped 3 bases and J dropped 17 bases, with 20 bases sitting between them. CDR3 sequence (DNA): TGTGCCAGCAGCTTCACCTCCGAGGGGACTCCGTTCCACTTT. Its protein is CASSFTSEGTPFHF.

This chain links TRBV29-1 with TRBJ1-2; weak D call: TRBD1 (5 bases). The CDR3 extends over 17 amino acids. Trimming removed 6 bases from V and 2 bases from J, with 25 bases in between. Per the germline V gene, CDR1 is SQVTM and CDR2 is ANQGSEA. This CDR3 reads CSVLSEGRVRDNYGYTF. CDR3 nucleotide sequence: TGCAGCGTCCTCTCGGAGGGACGTGTCAGGGACAACTATGGCTACACCTTC.

This clonotype was seen repeatedly, ten times or more. CDR3 in amino acids: CASSLRRGSYEQYF. The CDR3 region has the DNA TGTGCCAGCAGCTTGCGCCGGGGTAGCTACGAGCAGTACTTC. The chain employs TRBV7-9 and TRBJ2-7; maybe TRBD2 (5 bases). Trimming shortened V by 3 bases and J by 3 bases, and 12 bases separated the two germline ends. Germline values: CDR1 SEHNR, CDR2 FQNEAQ (reference sequence). The CDR3 consists of 14 residues. Full variable domain (missing parts from reference TRBV7-9 and TRBJ2-7): DTGVSQNPRHKITKRGQNVTFRCDPISEHNRLYWYRQTLGQGPEFLTYFQNEAQLEKSRLLSDRFSAERPKGSFSTLEIQRTEQGDSAMYLCASSLRRGSYEQYFGPGTRLTVT.

The chain is built from TRBV7-8 and TRBJ1-1; D is undetermined. V lost 5 bases, J lost 5 bases, and 12 bases lay in between. Germline lookup yields CDR1 SGHVS and CDR2 FQNEAQ. The CDR3 totals 13 residues. Written as DNA, the CDR3 is TGTGCCAGCAGCGTCCTAAGCGGTACTGAAGCTTTCTTT. This translates into CASSVLSGTEAFF.

This clonotype was recorded at least ten times. The chain joins TRBV19 to TRBJ2-6; unclear D gene. Germline V gives CDR1 LNHDA, CDR2 SQIVND (reference sequence). The CDR3 has 15 amino acids. The V and J ends lost 7 bases and 1 base respectively, with 11 bases between them. CDR3 in amino acids: CASNQDGSGANVLTF. DNA for the CDR3: TGTGCCAGTAATCAAGACGGGTCTGGGGCCAACGTCCTGACTTTC. Based on the CDR3 plus reference TRBV19 and TRBJ2-6, the full variable domain is DGGITQSPKYLFRKEGQNVTLSCEQNLNHDAMYWYRQDPGQGLRLIYYSQIVNDFQKGDIAEGYSVSREKKESFPLTVTSAQKNPTAFYLCASNQDGSGANVLTFGAGSRLTVL.

The sample holds a few counts of this clonotype. CDR3 sequence (DNA): TGTGCCACCTTAATATGGGGGGGGAGGAACACTGAAGCTTTCTTT. Translating it yields CATLIWGGRNTEAFF. V is TRBV2 and J is TRBJ1-1; tentative D call: TRBD1 (5 bases). V lost 10 bases and J lost 1, with 19 bases in between. CDR1 and CDR2 (germline): SNHLY, FYNNEI. The CDR3 runs to 15 residues.

Details on this clonotype: A much larger clone differs by one base, so this may be a read error. The chain is built from TRBV15 and TRBJ1-6; a possible D gene is TRBD1 (6 bases). Germline V CDR1 and CDR2: LNHNV, YYDKDF (reference sequence). The CDR3 spans 17 residues. The CDR3 protein is CATSRDGGPGYNLPLHF. The CDR3 nucleotides read TGTGCCACCAGCAGAGATGGGGGGCCGGGGTATAATTTACCCCTCCACTTT. The variable domain in full, with the rest retrieved from reference TRBV15 and TRBJ1-6, is DAMVIQNPRYQVTQFGKPVTLSCSQTLNHNVMYWYQQKSSQAPKLLFHYYDKDFNNEADTPDNFQSRRPNTSFCFLDIRSPGLGDTAMYLCATSRDGGPGYNLPLHFGNGTRLTVT.

This clonotype appeared many times. The chain combines TRBV10-1 with TRBJ1-5; no clear D. V lost 11 bases and J 0 bases, leaving 14 bases between the germline ends. This CDR3 comprises 14 residues. CDR1 WNHNN and CDR2 SYGVQD come from the germline V gene (reference sequence). Here the CDR3 reads CAGIWSVSNQPQHF. As DNA, the CDR3 is TGCGCCGGAATTTGGAGTGTTAGCAATCAGCCCCAGCATTTT.